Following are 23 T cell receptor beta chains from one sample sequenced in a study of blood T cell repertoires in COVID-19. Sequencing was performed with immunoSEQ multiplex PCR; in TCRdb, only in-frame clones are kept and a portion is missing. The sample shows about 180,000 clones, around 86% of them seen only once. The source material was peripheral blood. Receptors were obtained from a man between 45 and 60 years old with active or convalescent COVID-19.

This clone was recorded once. The CDR3 region is CASSLNVASNTGELFF. CDR3 bases: TGTGCCAGCAGCTTAAATGTGGCCTCGAACACCGGGGAGCTGTTTTTT. The V and J genes are TRBV7-3 and TRBJ2-2; D is undetermined. Germline CDR1 is SGHTA and CDR2 is FQGTGA. The CDR3 has 16 residues. Trimming left V 1 base short and J 0 bases short, with 9 bases between.

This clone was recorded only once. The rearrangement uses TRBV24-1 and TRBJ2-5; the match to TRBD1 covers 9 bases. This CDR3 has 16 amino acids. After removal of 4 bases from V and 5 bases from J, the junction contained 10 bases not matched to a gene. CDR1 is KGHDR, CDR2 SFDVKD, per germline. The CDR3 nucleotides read TGTGCCACCAGTGAGGCAGCGGGACAGGGAATGGAGACCCAGTACTTC. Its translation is CATSEAAGQGMETQYF.

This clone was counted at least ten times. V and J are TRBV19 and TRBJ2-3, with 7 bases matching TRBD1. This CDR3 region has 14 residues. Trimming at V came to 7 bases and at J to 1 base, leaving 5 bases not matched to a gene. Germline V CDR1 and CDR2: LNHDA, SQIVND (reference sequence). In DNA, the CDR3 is TGTGCCAGTACAACCGGACAGGGCACAGATACGCAGTATTTT. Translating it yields CASTTGQGTDTQYF. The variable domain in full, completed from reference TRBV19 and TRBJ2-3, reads DGGITQSPKYLFRKEGQNVTLSCEQNLNHDAMYWYRQDPGQGLRLIYYSQIVNDFQKGDIAEGYSVSREKKESFPLTVTSAQKNPTAFYLCASTTGQGTDTQYFGPGTRLTVL.

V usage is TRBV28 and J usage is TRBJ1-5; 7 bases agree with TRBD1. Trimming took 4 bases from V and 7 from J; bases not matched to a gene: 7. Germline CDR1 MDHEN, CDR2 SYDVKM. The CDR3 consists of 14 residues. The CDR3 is CASSYPRGKQPQHF. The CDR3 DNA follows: TGTGCCAGCAGTTACCCCAGGGGGAAACAGCCCCAGCATTTT.

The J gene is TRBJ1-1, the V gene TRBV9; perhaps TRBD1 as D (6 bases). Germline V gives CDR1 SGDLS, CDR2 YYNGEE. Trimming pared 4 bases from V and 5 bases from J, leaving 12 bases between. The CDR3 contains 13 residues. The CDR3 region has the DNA TGTGCCAGCAGCTCATACAGGGATACTGAAGCTTTCTTT. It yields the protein CASSSYRDTEAFF.

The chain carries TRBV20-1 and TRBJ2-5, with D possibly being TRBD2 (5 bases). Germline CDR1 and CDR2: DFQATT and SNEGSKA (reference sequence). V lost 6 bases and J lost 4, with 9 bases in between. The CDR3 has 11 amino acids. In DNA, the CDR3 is TGCAGTGCGCACCGGGGAGAGACCCAGTACTTC. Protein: CSAHRGETQYF.

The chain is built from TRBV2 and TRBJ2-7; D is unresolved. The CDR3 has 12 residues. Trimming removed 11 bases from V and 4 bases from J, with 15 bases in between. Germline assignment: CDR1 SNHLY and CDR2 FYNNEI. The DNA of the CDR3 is TGTGCCGGTAAAGTGAACAGTTACGAGCAGTACTTC. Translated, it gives CAGKVNSYEQYF. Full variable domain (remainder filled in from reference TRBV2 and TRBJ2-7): EPEVTQTPSHQVTQMGQEVILRCVPISNHLYFYWYRQILGQKVEFLVSFYNNEISEKSEIFDDQFSVERPDGSNFTLKIRSTKLEDSAMYFCAGKVNSYEQYFGPGTRLTVT.

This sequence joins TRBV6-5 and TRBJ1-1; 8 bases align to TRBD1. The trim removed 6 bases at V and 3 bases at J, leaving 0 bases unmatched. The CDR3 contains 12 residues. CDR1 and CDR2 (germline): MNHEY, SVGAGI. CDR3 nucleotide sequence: TGTGCCAGCAGGACAGGGGACACTGAAGCTTTCTTT. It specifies CASRTGDTEAFF.

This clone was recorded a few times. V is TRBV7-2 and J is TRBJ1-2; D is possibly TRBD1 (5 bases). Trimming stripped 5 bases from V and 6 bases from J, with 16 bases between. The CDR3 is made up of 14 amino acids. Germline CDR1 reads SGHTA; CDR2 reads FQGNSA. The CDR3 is CASSPAGGVNGYTF. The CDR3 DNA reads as TGTGCCAGCAGCCCGGCTGGAGGGGTAAATGGCTACACCTTC.

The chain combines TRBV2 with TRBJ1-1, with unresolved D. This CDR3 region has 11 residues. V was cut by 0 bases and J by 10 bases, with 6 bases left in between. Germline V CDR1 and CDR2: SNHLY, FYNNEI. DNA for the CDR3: TGTGCCAGCAGTGAAGCGCCGGGAGCTTTCTTT. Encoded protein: CASSEAPGAFF.

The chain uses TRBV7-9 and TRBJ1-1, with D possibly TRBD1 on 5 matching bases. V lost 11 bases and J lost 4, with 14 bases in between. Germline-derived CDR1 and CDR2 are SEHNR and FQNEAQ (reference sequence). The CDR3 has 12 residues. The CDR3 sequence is CACSWRGTEAFF. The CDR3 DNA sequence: TGTGCCTGTTCCTGGAGGGGCACTGAAGCTTTCTTT.

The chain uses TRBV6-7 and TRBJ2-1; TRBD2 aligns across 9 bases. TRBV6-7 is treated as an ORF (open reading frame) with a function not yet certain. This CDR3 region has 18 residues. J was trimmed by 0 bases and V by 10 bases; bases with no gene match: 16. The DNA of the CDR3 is TGTGCCACCAGACACCGGACTAGCGTTGGGAGCTCCTACAATGAGCAGTTCTTC. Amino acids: CATRHRTSVGSSYNEQFF.

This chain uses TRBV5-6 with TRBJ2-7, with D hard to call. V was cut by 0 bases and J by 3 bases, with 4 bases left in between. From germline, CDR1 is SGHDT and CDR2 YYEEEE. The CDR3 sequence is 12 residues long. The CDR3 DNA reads TGTGCCAGCAGCTTGGCAGTCTACGAGCAGTACTTC. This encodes CASSLAVYEQYF.

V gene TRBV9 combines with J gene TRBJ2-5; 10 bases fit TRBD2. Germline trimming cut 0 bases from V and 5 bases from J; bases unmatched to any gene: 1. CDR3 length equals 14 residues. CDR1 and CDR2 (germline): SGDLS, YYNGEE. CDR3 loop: CASSVGSGRETQYF. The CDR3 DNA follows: TGTGCCAGCAGCGTAGGTAGCGGGAGGGAGACCCAGTACTTC.

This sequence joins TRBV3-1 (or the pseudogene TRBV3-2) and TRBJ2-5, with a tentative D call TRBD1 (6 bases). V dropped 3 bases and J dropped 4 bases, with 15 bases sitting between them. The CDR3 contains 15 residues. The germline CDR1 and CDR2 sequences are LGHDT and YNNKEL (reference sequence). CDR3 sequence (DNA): TGTGCCAGCAGCCACCCGGGATTACAGGGAGAGACCCAGTACTTC. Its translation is CASSHPGLQGETQYF.

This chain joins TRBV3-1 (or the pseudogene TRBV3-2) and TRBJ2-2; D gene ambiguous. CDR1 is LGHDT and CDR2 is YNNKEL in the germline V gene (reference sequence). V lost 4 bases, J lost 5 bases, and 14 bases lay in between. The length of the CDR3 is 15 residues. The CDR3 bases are TGTGCCAGCAGCCCAGACGTTCTAACGACCGGGGAGCTGTTTTTT. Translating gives CASSPDVLTTGELFF.

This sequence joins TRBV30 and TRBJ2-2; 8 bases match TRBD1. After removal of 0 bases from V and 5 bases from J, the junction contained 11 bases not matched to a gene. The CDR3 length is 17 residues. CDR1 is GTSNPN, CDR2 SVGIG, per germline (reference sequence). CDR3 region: CAWSVPWQGARTGELFF. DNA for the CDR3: TGTGCCTGGAGTGTACCGTGGCAGGGGGCCCGTACCGGGGAGCTGTTTTTT.

The CDR3 coding sequence is TGTGCCAGCAGCTTAACGGGGTCGGGGTTCCCCTACGAGCAGTACTTC. It translates to CASSLTGSGFPYEQYF. The gene calls are TRBV7-3 and TRBJ2-7; tentative D call: TRBD2 (5 bases). CDR1 and CDR2 from the germline V gene are SGHTA and FQGTGA. The CDR3 extends over 16 amino acids. V was pared by 0 bases and J by 2 bases, with 14 bases between. Based on the CDR3 plus reference TRBV7-3 and TRBJ2-7, the full variable domain is GAGVSQTPSNKVTEKGKYVELRCDPISGHTALYWYRQSLGQGPEFLIYFQGTGAADDSGLPNDRFFAVRPEGSVSTLKIQRTERGDSAVYLCASSLTGSGFPYEQYFGPGTRLTVT.

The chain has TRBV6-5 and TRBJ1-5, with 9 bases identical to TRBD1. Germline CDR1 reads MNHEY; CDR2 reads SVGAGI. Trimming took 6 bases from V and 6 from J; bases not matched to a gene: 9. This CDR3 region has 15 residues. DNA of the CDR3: TGTGCCAGCAGGGATACAGGGGGCGGGGGTCAGCCCCAGCATTTT. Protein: CASRDTGGGGQPQHF.

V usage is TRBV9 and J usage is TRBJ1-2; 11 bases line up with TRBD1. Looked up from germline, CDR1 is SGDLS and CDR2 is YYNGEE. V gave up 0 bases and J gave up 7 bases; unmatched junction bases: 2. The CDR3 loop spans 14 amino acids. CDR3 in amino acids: CASSVGTGGSGYTF. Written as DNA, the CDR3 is TGTGCCAGCAGCGTAGGGACAGGGGGCAGTGGCTACACCTTC.

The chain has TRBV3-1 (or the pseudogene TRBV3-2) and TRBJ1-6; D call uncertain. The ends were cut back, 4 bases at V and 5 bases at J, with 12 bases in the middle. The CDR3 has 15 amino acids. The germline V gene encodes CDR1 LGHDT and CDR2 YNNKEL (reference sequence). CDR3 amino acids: CASSPSGINNSPLHF. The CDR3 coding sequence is TGTGCCAGCAGCCCCTCCGGGATCAATAATTCACCCCTCCACTTT.

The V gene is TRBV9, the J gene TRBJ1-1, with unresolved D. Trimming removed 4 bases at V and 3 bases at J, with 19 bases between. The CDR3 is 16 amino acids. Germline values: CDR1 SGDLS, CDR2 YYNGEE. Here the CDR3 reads CASSLEVTKRDTEAFF. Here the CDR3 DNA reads TGTGCCAGCAGCTTAGAGGTGACAAAGCGGGACACTGAAGCTTTCTTT. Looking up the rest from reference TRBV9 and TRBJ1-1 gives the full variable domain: DSGVTQTPKHLITATGQRVTLRCSPRSGDLSVYWYQQSLDQGLQFLIQYYNGEERAKGNILERFSAQQFPDLHSELNLSSLELGDSALYFCASSLEVTKRDTEAFFGQGTRLTVV.

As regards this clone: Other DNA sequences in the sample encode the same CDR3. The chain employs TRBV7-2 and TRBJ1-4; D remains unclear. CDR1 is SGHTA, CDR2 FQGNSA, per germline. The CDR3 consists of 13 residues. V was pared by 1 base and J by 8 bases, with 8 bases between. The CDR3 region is CASSLVQNEKLFF. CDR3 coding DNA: TGTGCCAGCAGCTTAGTACAGAACGAAAAACTGTTTTTT.